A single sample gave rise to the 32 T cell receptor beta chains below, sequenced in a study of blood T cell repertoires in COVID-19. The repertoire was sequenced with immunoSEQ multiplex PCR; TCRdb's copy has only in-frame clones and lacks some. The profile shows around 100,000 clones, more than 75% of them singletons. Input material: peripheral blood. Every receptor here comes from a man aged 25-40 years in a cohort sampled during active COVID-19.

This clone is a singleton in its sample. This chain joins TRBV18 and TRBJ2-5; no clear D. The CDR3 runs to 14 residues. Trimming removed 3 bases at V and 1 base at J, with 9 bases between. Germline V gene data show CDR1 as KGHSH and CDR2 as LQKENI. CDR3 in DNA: TGTGCCAGCTCACCGACGACTGGCCAAGAGACCCAGTACTTC. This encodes CASSPTTGQETQYF.

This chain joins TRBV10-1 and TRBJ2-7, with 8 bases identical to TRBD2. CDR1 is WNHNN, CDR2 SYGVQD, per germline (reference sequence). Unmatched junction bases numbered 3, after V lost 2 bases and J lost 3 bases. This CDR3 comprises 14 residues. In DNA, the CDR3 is TGCGCCAGCAGTGAGGGTCTAGCGGGCTACGAGCAGTACTTC. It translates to CASSEGLAGYEQYF.

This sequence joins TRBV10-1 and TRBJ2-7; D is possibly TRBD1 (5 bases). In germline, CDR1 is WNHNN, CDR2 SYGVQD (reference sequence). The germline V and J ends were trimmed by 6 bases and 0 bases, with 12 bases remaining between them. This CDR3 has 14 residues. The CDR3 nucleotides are TGCGCCAGCAGCCAGGGTACAGGCTCCTACGAGCAGTACTTC. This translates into CASSQGTGSYEQYF.

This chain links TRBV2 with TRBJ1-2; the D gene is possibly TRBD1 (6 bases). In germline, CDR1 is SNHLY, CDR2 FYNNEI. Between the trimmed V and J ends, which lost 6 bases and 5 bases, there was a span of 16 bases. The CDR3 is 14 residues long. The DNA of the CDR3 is TGTGCCAGCAGGGAGCGGGGGCTGGTATATGGCTACACCTTC. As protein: CASRERGLVYGYTF.

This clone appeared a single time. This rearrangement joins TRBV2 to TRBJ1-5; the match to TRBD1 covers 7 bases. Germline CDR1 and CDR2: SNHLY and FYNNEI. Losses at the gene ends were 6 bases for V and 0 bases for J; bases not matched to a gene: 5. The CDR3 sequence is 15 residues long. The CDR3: CASSYTGDSNQPQHF. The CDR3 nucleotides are TGTGCCAGCAGCTATACAGGGGATAGCAATCAGCCCCAGCATTTT.

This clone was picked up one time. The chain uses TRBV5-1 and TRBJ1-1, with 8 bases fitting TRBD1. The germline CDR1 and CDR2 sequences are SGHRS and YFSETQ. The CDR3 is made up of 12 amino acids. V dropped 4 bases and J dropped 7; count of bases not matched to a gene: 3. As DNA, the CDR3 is TGCGCCAGCAGCCCCGGACAGGGTGAAGCTTTCTTT. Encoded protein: CASSPGQGEAFF.

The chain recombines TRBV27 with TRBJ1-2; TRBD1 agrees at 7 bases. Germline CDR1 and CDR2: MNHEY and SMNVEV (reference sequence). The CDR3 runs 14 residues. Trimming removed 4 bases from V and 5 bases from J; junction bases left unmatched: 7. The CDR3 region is CASSSRDRIYGYTF. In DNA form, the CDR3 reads TGTGCCAGCAGTTCCCGGGACAGAATATATGGCTACACCTTC.

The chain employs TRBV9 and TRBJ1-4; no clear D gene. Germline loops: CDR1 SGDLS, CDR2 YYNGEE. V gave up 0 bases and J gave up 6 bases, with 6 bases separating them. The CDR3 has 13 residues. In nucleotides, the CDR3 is TGTGCCAGCAGCGTAGCTCCAGATGAAAAACTGTTTTTT. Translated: CASSVAPDEKLFF.

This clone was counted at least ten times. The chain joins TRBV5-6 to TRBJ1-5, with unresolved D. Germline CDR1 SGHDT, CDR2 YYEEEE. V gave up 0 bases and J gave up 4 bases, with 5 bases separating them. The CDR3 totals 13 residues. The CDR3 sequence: CASSLGRNQPQHF. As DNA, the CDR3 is TGTGCCAGCAGCTTGGGCAGGAATCAGCCCCAGCATTTT.

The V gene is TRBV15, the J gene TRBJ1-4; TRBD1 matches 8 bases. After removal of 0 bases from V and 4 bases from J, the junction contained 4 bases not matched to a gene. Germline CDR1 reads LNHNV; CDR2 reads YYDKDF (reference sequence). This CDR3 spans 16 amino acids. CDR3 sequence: CATSRDGQGLNEKLFF. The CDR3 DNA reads TGTGCCACCAGCAGAGATGGACAGGGCCTTAATGAAAAACTGTTTTTT. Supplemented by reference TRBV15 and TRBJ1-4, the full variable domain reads DAMVIQNPRYQVTQFGKPVTLSCSQTLNHNVMYWYQQKSSQAPKLLFHYYDKDFNNEADTPDNFQSRRPNTSFCFLDIRSPGLGDTAMYLCATSRDGQGLNEKLFFGSGTQLSVL.

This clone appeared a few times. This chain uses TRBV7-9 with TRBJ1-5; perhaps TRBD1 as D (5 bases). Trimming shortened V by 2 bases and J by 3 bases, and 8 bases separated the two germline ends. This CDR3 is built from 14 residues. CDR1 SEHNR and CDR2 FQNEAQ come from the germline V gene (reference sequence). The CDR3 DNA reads TGTGCCAGCAGCTTAAGGGGCGACAATCAGCCCCAGCATTTT. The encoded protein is CASSLRGDNQPQHF.

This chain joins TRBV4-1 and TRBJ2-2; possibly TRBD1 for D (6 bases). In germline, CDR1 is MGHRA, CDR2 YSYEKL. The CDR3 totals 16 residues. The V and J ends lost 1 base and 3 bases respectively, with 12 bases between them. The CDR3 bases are TGCGCCAGCAGCCAAGGAATTTACAGGGACACCGGGGAGCTGTTTTTT. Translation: CASSQGIYRDTGELFF.

CDR3 sequence reads: CATSDMDSLTDTQYF. The CDR3 bases are TGTGCCACCAGTGATATGGACTCCCTCACAGATACGCAGTATTTT. The V call is TRBV24-1, the J call TRBJ2-3; tentative D call: TRBD2 (5 bases). CDR3 length: 15 residues. CDR1 is KGHDR, CDR2 SFDVKD, per germline. V dropped 3 bases and J dropped 2 bases, with 11 bases sitting between them.

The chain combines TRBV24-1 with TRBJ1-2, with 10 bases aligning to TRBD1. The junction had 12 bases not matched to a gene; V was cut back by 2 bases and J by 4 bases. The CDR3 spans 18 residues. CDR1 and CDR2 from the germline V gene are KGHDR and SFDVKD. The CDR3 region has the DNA TGTGCCACCAGTGATTCCGGGACAGGGGATTGGGATTCCTATGGCTACACCTTC. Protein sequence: CATSDSGTGDWDSYGYTF.

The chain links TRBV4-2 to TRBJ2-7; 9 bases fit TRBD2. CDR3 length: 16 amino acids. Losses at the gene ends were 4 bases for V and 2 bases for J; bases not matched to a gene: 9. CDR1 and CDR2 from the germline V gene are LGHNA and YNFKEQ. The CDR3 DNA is TGTGCCAGCAGCCGGCATAGCGGGGGACAAACCTACGAGCAGTACTTC. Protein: CASSRHSGGQTYEQYF.

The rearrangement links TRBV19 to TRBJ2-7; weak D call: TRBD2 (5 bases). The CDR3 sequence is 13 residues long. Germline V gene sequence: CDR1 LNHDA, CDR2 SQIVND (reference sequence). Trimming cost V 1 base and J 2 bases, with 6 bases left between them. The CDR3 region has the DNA TGTGCCAGTAGTATAGCGGGGACCTACGAGCAGTACTTC. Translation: CASSIAGTYEQYF.

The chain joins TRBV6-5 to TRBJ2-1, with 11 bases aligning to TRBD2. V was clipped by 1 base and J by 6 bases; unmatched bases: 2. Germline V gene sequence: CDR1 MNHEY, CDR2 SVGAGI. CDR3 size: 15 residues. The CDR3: CASSYLGLAVNEQFF. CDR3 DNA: TGTGCCAGCAGTTACTTGGGACTAGCGGTCAATGAGCAGTTCTTC.

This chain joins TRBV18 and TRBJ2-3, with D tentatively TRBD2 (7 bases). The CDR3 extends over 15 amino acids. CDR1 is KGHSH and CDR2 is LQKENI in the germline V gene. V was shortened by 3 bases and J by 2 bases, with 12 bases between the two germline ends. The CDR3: CASSPLAGATDTQYF. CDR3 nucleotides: TGTGCCAGCTCACCGCTCGCGGGGGCCACAGATACGCAGTATTTT.

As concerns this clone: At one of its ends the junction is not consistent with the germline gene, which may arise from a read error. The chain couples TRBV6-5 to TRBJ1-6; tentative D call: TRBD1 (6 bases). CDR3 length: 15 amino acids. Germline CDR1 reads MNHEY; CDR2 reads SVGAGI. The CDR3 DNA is TGTGCCAGCAGGTACTGGGGACAAAATAATTCACCCCTCCACTTT. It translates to CASRYWGQNNSPLHF.

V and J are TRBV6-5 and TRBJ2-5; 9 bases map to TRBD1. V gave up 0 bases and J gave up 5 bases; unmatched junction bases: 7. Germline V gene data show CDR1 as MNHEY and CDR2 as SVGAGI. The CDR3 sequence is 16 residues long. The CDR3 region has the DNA TGTGCCAGCAGTTACTCGAACCCCGGACAGGGGGAGACCCAGTACTTC. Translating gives CASSYSNPGQGETQYF.

The CDR3 sequence: CASSGQTGDGSYEQYF. The CDR3 DNA sequence: TGCGCCAGCAGCGGGCAAACAGGGGACGGCTCCTACGAGCAGTACTTC. The V and J genes are TRBV5-1 and TRBJ2-7; the match to TRBD1 covers 7 bases. CDR3 length: 16 amino acids. J gave up 0 bases and V 4 bases, and 10 bases lay outside the gene matches. Germline V lookup: CDR1 SGHRS, CDR2 YFSETQ. The full variable domain, rest sourced from reference TRBV5-1 and TRBJ2-7, is KAGVTQTPRYLIKTRGQQVTLSCSPISGHRSVSWYQQTPGQGLQFLFEYFSETQRNKGNFPGRFSGRQFSNSRSEMNVSTLELGDSALYLCASSGQTGDGSYEQYFGPGTRLTVT.

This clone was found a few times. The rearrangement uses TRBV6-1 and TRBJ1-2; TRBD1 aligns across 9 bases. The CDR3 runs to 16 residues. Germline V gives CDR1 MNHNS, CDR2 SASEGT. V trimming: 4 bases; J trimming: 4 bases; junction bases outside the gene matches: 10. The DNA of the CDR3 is TGTGCCAGCAGTGTGCCCGGGACAGGGATGGTCTATGGCTACACCTTC. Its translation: CASSVPGTGMVYGYTF.

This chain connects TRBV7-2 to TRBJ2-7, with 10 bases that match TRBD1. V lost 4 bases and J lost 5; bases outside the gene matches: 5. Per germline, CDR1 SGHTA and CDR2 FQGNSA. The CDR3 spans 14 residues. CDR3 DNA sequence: TGTGCCAGCAGCTCCGGGACAGGGGTGGACGAGCAGTACTTC. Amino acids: CASSSGTGVDEQYF.

The CDR3 DNA follows: TGCGCCAGCAGCCAAGAAGCAGCGTATCAGCCCCAGCATTTT. Protein: CASSQEAAYQPQHF. V usage is TRBV4-1 and J usage is TRBJ1-5, with unresolved D. V lost 0 bases to trimming and J lost 5 bases, with 8 bases between them. The CDR3 is 14 amino acids. Germline V lookup: CDR1 MGHRA, CDR2 YSYEKL.

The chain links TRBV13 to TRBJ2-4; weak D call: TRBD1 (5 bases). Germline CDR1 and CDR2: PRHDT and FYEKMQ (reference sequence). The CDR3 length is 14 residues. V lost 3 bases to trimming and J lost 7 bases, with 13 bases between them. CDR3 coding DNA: TGTGCCAGCAGCTTCGGGCAGGGTGGGAACATTCAGTACTTC. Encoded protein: CASSFGQGGNIQYF.

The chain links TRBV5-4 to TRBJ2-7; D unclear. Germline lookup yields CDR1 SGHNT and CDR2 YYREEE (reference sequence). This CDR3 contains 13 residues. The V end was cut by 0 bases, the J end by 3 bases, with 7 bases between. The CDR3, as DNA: TGTGCCAGCAGCTTGGCACCTATCTACGAGCAGTACTTC. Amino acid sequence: CASSLAPIYEQYF.

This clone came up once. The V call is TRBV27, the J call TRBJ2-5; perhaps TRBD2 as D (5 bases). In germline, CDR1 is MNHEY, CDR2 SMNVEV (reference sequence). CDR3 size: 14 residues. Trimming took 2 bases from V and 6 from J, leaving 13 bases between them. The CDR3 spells CASSLTRGWQTQYF. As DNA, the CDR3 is TGTGCCAGCAGTTTAACGAGAGGGTGGCAGACCCAGTACTTC.

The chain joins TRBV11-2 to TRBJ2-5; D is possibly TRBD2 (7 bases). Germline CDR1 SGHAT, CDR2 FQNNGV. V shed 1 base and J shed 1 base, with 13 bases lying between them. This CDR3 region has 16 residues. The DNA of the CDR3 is TGTGCCAGCAGCTTAGTAGGGAGGGGGGGCCAAGAGACCCAGTACTTC. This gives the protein CASSLVGRGGQETQYF.

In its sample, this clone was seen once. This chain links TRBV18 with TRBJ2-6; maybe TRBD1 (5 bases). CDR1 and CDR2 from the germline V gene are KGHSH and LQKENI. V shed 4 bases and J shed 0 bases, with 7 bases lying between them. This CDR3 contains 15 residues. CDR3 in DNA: TGTGCCAGCTCACGAGACAGCTCTGGGGCCAACGTCCTGACTTTC. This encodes CASSRDSSGANVLTF.

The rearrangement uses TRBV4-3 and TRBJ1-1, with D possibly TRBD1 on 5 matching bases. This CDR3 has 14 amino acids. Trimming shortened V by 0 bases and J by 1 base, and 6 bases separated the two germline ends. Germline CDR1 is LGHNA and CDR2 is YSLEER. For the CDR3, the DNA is TGCGCCAGCAGCCAAGATGGGGCGAACACTGAAGCTTTCTTT. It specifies CASSQDGANTEAFF.

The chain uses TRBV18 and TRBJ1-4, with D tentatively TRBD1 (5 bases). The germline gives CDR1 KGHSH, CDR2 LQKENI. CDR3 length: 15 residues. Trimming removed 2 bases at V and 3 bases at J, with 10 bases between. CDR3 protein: CASSPGGASNEKLFF. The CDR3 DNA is TGTGCCAGCTCACCAGGTGGGGCATCTAATGAAAAACTGTTTTTT.

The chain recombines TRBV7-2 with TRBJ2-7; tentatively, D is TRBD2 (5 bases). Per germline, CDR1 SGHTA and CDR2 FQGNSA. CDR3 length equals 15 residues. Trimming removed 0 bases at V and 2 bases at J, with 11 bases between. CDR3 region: CASSLAAGSPYEQYF. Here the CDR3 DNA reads TGTGCCAGCAGCTTAGCCGCGGGCTCCCCCTACGAGCAGTACTTC.